This TCR beta chain was observed in a study of OX40 agonist ivuxolimab in advanced cancers. The method was immunoSEQ multiplex PCR; TCRdb's version includes in-frame clones alone and lacks a portion of them. Of roughly 70,000 clones in the sample, 80% to 90% were seen once. The trim removed 11 bases at V and 5 bases at J, leaving 8 bases unmatched. This CDR3 has 12 residues. The germline gives CDR1 ENHRY, CDR2 SYGVKD. V is TRBV10-3 and J is TRBJ2-7; 8 bases match TRBD2. The material sequenced was CD4+ or CD8+ T cells sorted from blood, taken in a trial of the OX40 agonist ivuxolimab. This receptor was obtained from an adult with an advanced solid tumor such as melanoma, head and neck, liver or kidney cancer. This chain's CDR3 is CAASGGRNEQYF. The DNA of the CDR3 is TGTGCCGCTAGCGGCGGGAGGAACGAGCAGTACTTC.